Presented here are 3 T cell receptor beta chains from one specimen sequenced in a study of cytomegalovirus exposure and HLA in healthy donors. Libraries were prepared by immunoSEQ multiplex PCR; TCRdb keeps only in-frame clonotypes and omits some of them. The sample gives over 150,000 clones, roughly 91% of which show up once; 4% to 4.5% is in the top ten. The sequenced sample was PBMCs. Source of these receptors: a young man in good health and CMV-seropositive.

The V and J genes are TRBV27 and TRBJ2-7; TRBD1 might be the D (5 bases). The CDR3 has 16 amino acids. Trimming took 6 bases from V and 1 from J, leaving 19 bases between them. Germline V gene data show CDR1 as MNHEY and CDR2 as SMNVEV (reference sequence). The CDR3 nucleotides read TGTGCCAGCAGCATCAATCAACAGGTATTATCCTACGAGCAGTACTTC. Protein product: CASSINQQVLSYEQYF.

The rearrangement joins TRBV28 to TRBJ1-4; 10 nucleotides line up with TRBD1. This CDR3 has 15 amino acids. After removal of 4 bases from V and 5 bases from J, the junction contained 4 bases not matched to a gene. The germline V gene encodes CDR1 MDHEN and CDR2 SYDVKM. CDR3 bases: TGTGCCAGCAGTTCACCGGACAGGGGGAATGAAAAACTGTTTTTT. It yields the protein CASSSPDRGNEKLFF.

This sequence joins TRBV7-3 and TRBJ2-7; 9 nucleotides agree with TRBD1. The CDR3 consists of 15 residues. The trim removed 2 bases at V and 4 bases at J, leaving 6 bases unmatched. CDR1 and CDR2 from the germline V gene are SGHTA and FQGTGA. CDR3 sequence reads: CASSLLPGQGYEQYF. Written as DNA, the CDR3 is TGTGCCAGCAGCTTATTGCCGGGACAGGGATACGAGCAGTACTTC. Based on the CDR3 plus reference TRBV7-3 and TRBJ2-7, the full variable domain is GAGVSQTPSNKVTEKGKYVELRCDPISGHTALYWYRQSLGQGPEFLIYFQGTGAADDSGLPNDRFFAVRPEGSVSTLKIQRTERGDSAVYLCASSLLPGQGYEQYFGPGTRLTVT.